This T cell receptor (beta chain) originates from a study of beta chain features in type 1 diabetes. The study's findings and limits: Type 1 diabetes patients had moderately but significantly shorter TCRB CDR3s in all four CD4+ subsets.

This clone was observed a few times. Its antigen remains unknown. The CDR3 runs to 13 residues. The germline V gene encodes CDR1 SGHKS and CDR2 YYEKEE (reference sequence). V was trimmed by 4 bases and J by 9 bases, leaving 14 bases between them. Expressed TCRB transcripts were sequenced after all isolated RNA was converted to cDNA. Repertoires were generated with immunoSEQ multiplex PCR, while TCRdb's copy carries only in-frame clones and drops some. In the table there are roughly 700,000 clones, around an eighth of which are singletons. The sequence derives from a man between 18 and 29 years old with type 1 diabetes. Sequenced: naive CD4+ T cells from blood. This chain links TRBV5-5 with TRBJ1-5; D unresolved. This chain's CDR3 is CASSEGPSGPQHF. The CDR3 DNA is TGTGCCAGCAGCGAGGGCCCGAGTGGGCCCCAGCATTTT.